The subject of this entry is one T cell receptor beta chain. Its specificity is not known. This table comes from immunoSEQ multiplex PCR, and its TCRdb copy is limited to in-frame clones, with some not included. The sample has approximately 200,000 clones; over 70% are singletons. The data derive from a study of T cell responses to AZD1222 COVID-19 vaccine. Overall study results and limits: Donors in the cohort were predominantly white British and more often female, and clonal diversity was possibly underestimated.

The CDR3 contains 14 residues. Trimming took 4 bases from V and 6 from J; bases not matched to a gene: 8. Per germline, CDR1 SGDLS and CDR2 YYNGEE. The sequencing here drew on peripheral blood, taken on day 0 of MenACWY control vaccination. This chain uses TRBV9 with TRBJ2-7, with 9 bases matching TRBD1. This clonotype originated in an adult in good health. CDR3 in amino acids: CASSRGDRETEQYF. CDR3 coding DNA: TGTGCCAGCAGCAGGGGGGACAGGGAAACCGAGCAGTACTTC.